This T cell receptor beta chain was profiled in a study of cytomegalovirus exposure and HLA in healthy donors. Overall study results and limits: Presence/absence analysis assumed near-uniform sequencing depth across donors. Follow-up analysis seemed to connect common viral pathogens with several of the most significant clusters identified.

To note about this clone: Its specificity is not known.

The CDR3 has 13 residues. V was cut by 7 bases and J by 7 bases, with 16 bases left in between. The V gene's germline CDR1 is MNHEY and CDR2 SMNVEV (reference sequence). With 60 Vbeta and 13 Jbeta primers, the PCR was carried out. Authors' processing steps: Roughly 10 million shared chains were among the about 80 million unique TCR beta chains that a later analysis counted. Profiling relied on immunoSEQ multiplex PCR, and the TCRdb table lists in-frame clones only, not all of them. The DNA was the basis for D and trimming; V, J and clone size are from that table. The table includes about 120,000 clones, over 70% detected once.

V and J are TRBV27 and TRBJ1-2; D may be TRBD1 (5 bases). The clonotype originates from a woman aged 18 to 35 in good health and CMV-seronegative. The sequenced sample consisted of PBMCs. The CDR3 loop is CASTPHRGGGYTF. The CDR3, as DNA: TGTGCCAGCACCCCCCACCGGGGGGGTGGCTACACCTTC.